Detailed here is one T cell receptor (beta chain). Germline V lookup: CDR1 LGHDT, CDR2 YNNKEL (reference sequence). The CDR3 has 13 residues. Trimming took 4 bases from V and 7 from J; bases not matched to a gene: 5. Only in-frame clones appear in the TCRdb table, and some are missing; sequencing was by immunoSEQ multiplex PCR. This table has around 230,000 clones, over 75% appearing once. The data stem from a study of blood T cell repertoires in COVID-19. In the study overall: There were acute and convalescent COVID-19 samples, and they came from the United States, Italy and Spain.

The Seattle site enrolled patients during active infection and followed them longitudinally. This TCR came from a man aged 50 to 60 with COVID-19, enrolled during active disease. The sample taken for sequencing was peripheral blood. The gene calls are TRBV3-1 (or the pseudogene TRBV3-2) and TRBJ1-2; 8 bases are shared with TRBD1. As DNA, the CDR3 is TGTGCCAGCAGCCCCCAGGGGGCAGCTGGCTACACCTTC. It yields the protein CASSPQGAAGYTF.